A single sample is the source of the 27 T cell receptor beta chains below, sequenced in a study of radiation and T cells in renal cell carcinoma. Time point: blood 2 weeks post-SBRT. Described treatment: 15 Gy SBRT to primary tumor, nephrectomy 4 weeks later. The repertoire was sequenced with immunoSEQ multiplex PCR; TCRdb's copy has only in-frame clones and lacks some. The sample includes about 150,000 clones, approximately 86% of them seen just once. Here the sequenced sample was blood, taken from a patient whose treatment included radiotherapy and nephrectomy. These TCRs come from a woman aged 50 to 60 with renal cell carcinoma.

This chain links TRBV15 with TRBJ2-5; D is possibly TRBD2 (6 bases). This CDR3 region has 13 residues. Germline lookup yields CDR1 LNHNV and CDR2 YYDKDF (reference sequence). V was cut by 10 bases and J by 4 bases, with 16 bases left in between. CDR3 sequence (DNA): TGTGCCATAAGACTAGGAGGAACAGAGACCCAGTACTTC. Its translation: CAIRLGGTETQYF.

The rearrangement uses TRBV9 and TRBJ1-2, with 10 nucleotides matching TRBD1. The J segment lost 11 bases and the V segment lost 2 bases, leaving 9 bases of the junction unmatched. Germline assignment: CDR1 SGDLS and CDR2 YYNGEE. The CDR3 loop spans 14 amino acids. For the CDR3, the DNA is TGTGCCAGCAGCGTCCCGGGACAGGGGACGGGGTACACCTTC. Its protein product is CASSVPGQGTGYTF.

Only a few counts were recorded for this clone. V usage is TRBV4-1 and J usage is TRBJ1-1; no definite D call. CDR3 length: 11 amino acids. V was pared by 3 bases and J by 11 bases, with 10 bases between. Per the germline V gene, CDR1 is MGHRA and CDR2 is YSYEKL. For the CDR3, the DNA is TGCGCCAGCAGCCAGAACCGGGCGGCTTTCTTT. It codes for CASSQNRAAFF.

This chain uses TRBV18 with TRBJ1-4; D gene unclear. Germline V gene sequence: CDR1 KGHSH, CDR2 LQKENI. The ends were cut back, 5 bases at V and 9 bases at J, with 13 bases in the middle. The CDR3 runs 13 residues. The CDR3 sequence is CASSDRGSQKLFF. CDR3 sequence (DNA): TGTGCCAGCTCAGACCGGGGATCTCAAAAACTGTTTTTT. Combining the CDR3 with reference TRBV18 and TRBJ1-4 gives the whole variable domain NAGVMQNPRHLVRRRGQEARLRCSPMKGHSHVYWYRQLPEEGLKFMVYLQKENIIDESGMPKERFSAEFPKEGPSILRIQQVVRGDSAAYFCASSDRGSQKLFFGSGTQLSVL.

This chain joins TRBV9 and TRBJ1-2; no reliable D call. V lost 2 bases to trimming and J lost 8 bases, with 16 bases between them. Germline CDR1 SGDLS, CDR2 YYNGEE. The CDR3 sequence is 14 residues long. The CDR3 is CASSVGRGYGGYTF. CDR3 DNA: TGTGCCAGCAGCGTCGGACGCGGTTACGGAGGCTACACCTTC.

V gene TRBV7-9 combines with J gene TRBJ2-5, with a tentative D call TRBD1 (5 bases). With 0 bases removed from V and 2 bases from J, the gap between germline ends came to 13 bases. Germline assignment: CDR1 SEHNR and CDR2 FQNEAQ (reference sequence). CDR3 size: 16 residues. The CDR3 nucleotides read TGTGCCAGCAGCTTAGCGACAGAGATTCTTCAAGAGACCCAGTACTTC. This encodes CASSLATEILQETQYF.

The table lists this clone with a count of one. This chain links TRBV5-6 with TRBJ1-2; weak D call: TRBD1 (5 bases). Trimming took off 4 bases at V and 2 bases at J, with 15 bases between the two ends. Germline CDR1 and CDR2: SGHDT and YYEEEE. The CDR3 covers 15 residues. In DNA form, the CDR3 reads TGTGCCAGCAGCCCGAGGAGGCCAGGGAACTATGGCTACACCTTC. Translation: CASSPRRPGNYGYTF.

The rearrangement links TRBV30 to TRBJ1-2; 7 nucleotides line up with TRBD1. The germline gives CDR1 GTSNPN, CDR2 SVGIG (reference sequence). The CDR3 is 14 residues long. Losses at the gene ends were 0 bases for V and 7 bases for J; bases not matched to a gene: 8. DNA of the CDR3: TGTGCCTGGAGTGTACTACAGGGGATTGGTGGCTACACCTTC. Its translation: CAWSVLQGIGGYTF.

The chain employs TRBV29-1 and TRBJ2-3; 10 nucleotides line up with TRBD1. Germline V lookup: CDR1 SQVTM, CDR2 ANQGSEA. The CDR3 is 13 amino acids. Losses at the gene ends were 7 bases for V and 6 bases for J; bases not matched to a gene: 7. For the CDR3, the DNA is TGCAGCGCACCGGGACAGGGGACGGATACGCAGTATTTT. This sequence encodes CSAPGQGTDTQYF.

This chain joins TRBV9 and TRBJ1-3; 8 bases fit TRBD1. CDR3 length: 16 amino acids. J gave up 1 base and V 0 bases, and 3 bases lay outside the gene matches. Germline values: CDR1 SGDLS, CDR2 YYNGEE. CDR3 in amino acids: CASSVDGQGSGNTIYF. CDR3 DNA sequence: TGTGCCAGCAGCGTAGACGGACAGGGTTCTGGAAACACCATATATTTT.

The genes are TRBV7-9 and TRBJ2-1, with TRBD2 matching over 10 bases. The V gene's germline CDR1 is SEHNR and CDR2 FQNEAQ (reference sequence). The CDR3 loop spans 16 amino acids. Trimming at V came to 0 bases and at J to 9 bases, leaving 8 bases not matched to a gene. As DNA, the CDR3 is TGTGCCAGCAGCTTAGCTAGCGGGGGGACGGTTAGTGAGCAGTTCTTC. Its translation is CASSLASGGTVSEQFF.

The chain has TRBV7-3 and TRBJ2-1; D is tentatively TRBD1 or TRBD2 (5 bases each). The V end lost 4 bases, the J end lost 7 bases, and 11 bases lay between the germline ends. The CDR3 totals 13 residues. Germline V lookup: CDR1 SGHTA, CDR2 FQGTGA. CDR3 in amino acids: CASSYQWGNEQFF. The CDR3, as DNA: TGTGCCAGCAGCTATCAGTGGGGGAATGAGCAGTTCTTC.

This rearrangement joins TRBV27 to TRBJ1-4; tentatively, D is TRBD1 (6 bases). The germline V gene has CDR1 MNHEY and CDR2 SMNVEV (reference sequence). Trimming took 3 bases from V and 8 from J, leaving 16 bases between them. The CDR3 runs 15 residues. The CDR3 DNA sequence: TGTGCCAGCAGTTTCGCCCGGGGGGCAGGGGAAAAACTGTTTTTT. Translation gives CASSFARGAGEKLFF.

This clone was picked up one time. The same CDR3 also results from other DNA sequences found in this sample. The CDR3 reads CASSTLDRGNTEAFF. CDR3 nucleotide sequence: TGTGCCAGCAGTACCCTGGACAGGGGGAACACTGAAGCTTTCTTT. The V and J genes are TRBV6-5 and TRBJ1-1, with 9 bases aligning to TRBD1. CDR3 length equals 15 residues. J lost 1 base, V lost 5 bases, and 5 bases had no gene match. CDR1 and CDR2 (germline): MNHEY, SVGAGI.

This rearrangement joins TRBV10-3 to TRBJ2-5; 10 bases align to TRBD1. The germline V gene has CDR1 ENHRY and CDR2 SYGVKD. V dropped 7 bases and J dropped 6; count of bases not matched to a gene: 8. This CDR3 spans 14 amino acids. DNA of the CDR3: TGTGCCATCACCTCAGGACAGGGGGTAAAGACCCAGTACTTC. Amino acid sequence: CAITSGQGVKTQYF.

The chain uses TRBV6-6 and TRBJ1-2; D call uncertain. CDR1 is MNHNY and CDR2 is SVGAGI in the germline V gene (reference sequence). Deletions cut 8 bases from V and 7 bases from J, with 8 bases between. The CDR3 loop spans 10 amino acids. The CDR3 here is CASSLGGYTF. The DNA of the CDR3 is TGTGCCAGCTCGTTGGGTGGCTACACCTTC.

This chain links TRBV4-2 with TRBJ2-7; no clear D gene. The ends were cut back, 0 bases at V and 6 bases at J, with 18 bases in the middle. The germline CDR1 and CDR2 sequences are LGHNA and YNFKEQ. The CDR3 runs 16 residues. CDR3 nucleotides: TGTGCCAGCAGCCAAGAACCGGCGGAACCTCTCGCCGAGCAGTACTTC. Amino acids: CASSQEPAEPLAEQYF.

This chain joins TRBV7-9 and TRBJ1-1, with D tentatively TRBD1 (6 bases). Germline V CDR1 and CDR2: SEHNR, FQNEAQ (reference sequence). The CDR3 consists of 13 residues. Trimming took off 5 bases at V and 6 bases at J, with 13 bases between the two ends. The CDR3 coding sequence is TGTGCCAGCAGCCTCCACAGGGAGGCTGAAGCTTTCTTT. It translates to CASSLHREAEAFF.

This chain links TRBV27 with TRBJ1-2; D gene ambiguous. V lost 0 bases and J lost 7, with 12 bases in between. CDR1 is MNHEY and CDR2 is SMNVEV in the germline V gene (reference sequence). This CDR3 spans 14 amino acids. The CDR3 region is CASSLSGGLGGYTF. The CDR3, as DNA: TGTGCCAGCAGTTTATCGGGAGGGTTGGGTGGCTACACCTTC.

This clone was seen once. The sample has other DNA sequences that encode this CDR3 too. The rearrangement joins TRBV6-6 to TRBJ1-2, with TRBD1 matching over 7 bases. This CDR3 contains 13 residues. Trimming removed 3 bases from V and 8 bases from J; junction bases left unmatched: 6. In germline, CDR1 is MNHNY, CDR2 SVGAGI (reference sequence). The chain's CDR3 is CASSYEGAGGYTF. DNA of the CDR3: TGTGCCAGCAGTTATGAGGGGGCCGGGGGCTACACCTTC.

The J gene is TRBJ1-2, the V gene TRBV30; D unclear. Trimming took 1 base from V and 9 from J, leaving 6 bases between them. The CDR3 runs 10 residues. Germline V gene data show CDR1 as GTSNPN and CDR2 as SVGIG (reference sequence). CDR3 sequence: CAWSGRCYTF. DNA of the CDR3: TGTGCCTGGAGTGGACGGTGCTACACCTTC.

The genes are TRBV19 and TRBJ2-1; D may be TRBD1 (5 bases). In germline, CDR1 is LNHDA, CDR2 SQIVND (reference sequence). Trimming shortened V by 4 bases and J by 8 bases, and 6 bases separated the two germline ends. The CDR3 has 11 residues. The chain's CDR3 is CASSKGDEQFF. DNA for the CDR3: TGTGCCAGTAGTAAAGGGGATGAGCAGTTCTTC.

The J gene is TRBJ2-3, the V gene TRBV10-1; D is unclear. The CDR3 totals 17 residues. V lost 2 bases, J lost 0 bases, and 15 bases lay in between. Germline V lookup: CDR1 WNHNN, CDR2 SYGVQD (reference sequence). In DNA form, the CDR3 reads TGCGCCAGCAGTGAGATGGAGCTTCTAGGTAGCACAGATACGCAGTATTTT. Translating gives CASSEMELLGSTDTQYF.

V is TRBV6-1 and J is TRBJ1-4; no definite D call. Germline V gene data show CDR1 as MNHNS and CDR2 as SASEGT. The CDR3 runs 14 residues. V was cut by 4 bases and J by 0 bases, with 6 bases left in between. The CDR3 sequence: CASSGRATNEKLFF. CDR3 sequence (DNA): TGTGCCAGCAGTGGGAGGGCAACTAATGAAAAACTGTTTTTT.

The CDR3 DNA reads TGTGCCAGCAGTGAAGGGCTAGCGGGAACCTATGAGCAGTTCTTC. Its protein is CASSEGLAGTYEQFF. The chain links TRBV6-1 to TRBJ2-1; 9 nucleotides agree with TRBD2. This CDR3 spans 15 amino acids. Germline V CDR1 and CDR2: MNHNS, SASEGT. V dropped 1 base and J dropped 8; count of bases not matched to a gene: 6.

CDR3 loop: CASSFSRGGEETQYF. The CDR3 nucleotides read TGTGCCAGCAGTTTTTCCCGGGGGGGTGAAGAGACCCAGTACTTC. The chain employs TRBV28 and TRBJ2-5, with 8 bases matching TRBD2. In germline, CDR1 is MDHEN, CDR2 SYDVKM. Trimming cost V 3 bases and J 3 bases; bases outside gene matches: 6. This CDR3 region has 15 residues.

The chain employs TRBV19 and TRBJ1-5; D may be TRBD1 (5 bases). V was cut by 4 bases and J by 3 bases, with 16 bases left in between. In germline, CDR1 is LNHDA, CDR2 SQIVND (reference sequence). CDR3 length: 16 amino acids. CDR3 residues: CASSKAPGTTNQPQHF. The CDR3 DNA reads as TGTGCCAGTAGTAAGGCCCCAGGGACGACCAATCAGCCCCAGCATTTT.